This TCR beta chain was identified in a study of response to subunit inactivated influenza vaccine. The study's findings and limits: It was the authors' suggestion that each seasonal influenza vaccination recruits few new T cells.

TCRdb redid the calling of the RT-PCR reads with MiXCR, one entry per CDR3 protein. The table includes 500,000 to 600,000 distinct CDR3 sequences, 10% to 15% detected once. Trimming pared 3 bases from V and 4 bases from J, leaving 16 bases between. The CDR3 has 17 residues. Per germline, CDR1 SEHNR and CDR2 FQNEAQ (reference sequence). For this clonotype: The antigen is undetermined.

The chain carries TRBV7-9 and TRBJ2-6; tentatively, D is TRBD1 or TRBD2 (5 bases each). Specimen: PBMCs from blood, collected on the day of vaccination. This receptor was taken from a man in his fifties who received an inactivated influenza vaccine. As DNA, the CDR3 is TGTGCCAGCAGCTTCAGGCAACGGGGACGGGGGGCCAACGTCCTGACTTTC. Protein product: CASSFRQRGRGANVLTF. Supplemented by reference TRBV7-9 and TRBJ2-6, the full variable domain reads DTGVSQNPRHKITKRGQNVTFRCDPISEHNRLYWYRQTLGQGPEFLTYFQNEAQLEKSRLLSDRFSAERPKGSFSTLEIQRTEQGDSAMYLCASSFRQRGRGANVLTFGAGSRLTVL.